This passage covers 15 T cell receptor beta chains from one sample sequenced in a study of blood T cell repertoires in COVID-19. The data were produced by immunoSEQ multiplex PCR, yet TCRdb's version contains in-frame clones alone and is incomplete. The sample contains under 200,000 clones, roughly 80% of which appear only once. The sample comprised peripheral blood. The receptors come from a human donor with acute or convalescent COVID-19. The donor label of this sample is uncertain.

This chain links TRBV4-2 with TRBJ1-5; tentative D call: TRBD1 (5 bases). This CDR3 has 15 amino acids. Germline loops: CDR1 LGHNA, CDR2 YNFKEQ. Trimming shortened V by 0 bases and J by 6 bases, and 12 bases separated the two germline ends. The CDR3 DNA sequence: TGTGCCAGCAGCCAAGATCGGGGGACGGGTCAGCCCCAGCATTTT. This translates into CASSQDRGTGQPQHF.

The gene calls are TRBV28 and TRBJ2-1, with 14 bases matching TRBD2. V lost 2 bases and J lost 9; bases outside the gene matches: 6. The germline V gene encodes CDR1 MDHEN and CDR2 SYDVKM. The CDR3 extends over 16 amino acids. The CDR3, as DNA: TGTGCCAGCAGTTTAGGAGGACTAGCGGGAGGAAGTGAGCAGTTCTTC. It specifies CASSLGGLAGGSEQFF.

The chain is built from TRBV5-6 and TRBJ1-1; D remains unclear. From germline, CDR1 is SGHDT and CDR2 YYEEEE. There are 15 residues in the CDR3. V was cut by 0 bases and J by 10 bases, with 19 bases left in between. CDR3 in DNA: TGTGCCAGCAGCTTGGTGCGGGGTCTATCTCTCCCAGCTTTCTTT. It specifies CASSLVRGLSLPAFF.

This clone has a single count. A junction end diverges from the germline sequence, so it may reflect a read error. The chain is built from TRBV6-1 and TRBJ2-7; no definite D call. Germline CDR1 reads MNHNS; CDR2 reads SASEGT. The CDR3 contains 10 residues. The DNA for the CDR3 is TGTGCCAGCAGTGAAGGGGTGGCGGACTTC. The encoded protein is CASSEGVADF.

The chain combines TRBV18 with TRBJ2-3; 7 bases are shared with TRBD1. The V and J ends lost 3 bases and 0 bases, in that order; junction bases with no gene match: 6. Germline V CDR1 and CDR2: KGHSH, LQKENI. The CDR3 loop spans 16 amino acids. The DNA of the CDR3 is TGTGCCAGCTCACCTGAGAGGGGGCTTAGCACAGATACGCAGTATTTT. Its translation is CASSPERGLSTDTQYF.

The gene calls are TRBV5-4 and TRBJ2-1; 10 nucleotides match TRBD2. Trimming cost V 4 bases and J 8 bases; bases outside gene matches: 9. The CDR3 loop spans 15 amino acids. Germline V gene data show CDR1 as SGHNT and CDR2 as YYREEE (reference sequence). The CDR3 sequence is CASSLAGTSVYEQFF. CDR3 bases: TGTGCCAGCAGCCTTGCCGGGACTAGCGTCTATGAGCAGTTCTTC.

The CDR3 sequence: CASSLDPSSYEQYF. The CDR3 DNA reads TGCGCCAGCAGCTTGGATCCGAGCTCCTACGAGCAGTACTTC. The chain employs TRBV5-1 and TRBJ2-7; D not certain. The CDR3 loop spans 14 amino acids. Between the trimmed V and J ends, which lost 0 bases and 0 bases, there was a span of 7 bases. Germline lookup yields CDR1 SGHRS and CDR2 YFSETQ. Supplemented by reference TRBV5-1 and TRBJ2-7, the full variable domain reads KAGVTQTPRYLIKTRGQQVTLSCSPISGHRSVSWYQQTPGQGLQFLFEYFSETQRNKGNFPGRFSGRQFSNSRSEMNVSTLELGDSALYLCASSLDPSSYEQYFGPGTRLTVT.

The chain carries TRBV2 and TRBJ2-5; D gene unclear. V lost 4 bases and J 3 bases, leaving 15 bases between the germline ends. CDR1 and CDR2 (germline): SNHLY, FYNNEI. The CDR3 runs to 15 residues. This CDR3 is CASSVRLYGEETQYF. The CDR3 DNA reads as TGTGCCAGCAGTGTCCGACTTTATGGCGAAGAGACCCAGTACTTC.

This clone has only one observation. The rearrangement links TRBV5-4 to TRBJ2-5; D possibly corresponds to TRBD2 (6 bases). This CDR3 is built from 15 residues. The V and J ends lost 4 bases and 2 bases respectively, with 15 bases between them. CDR1 and CDR2 (germline): SGHNT, YYREEE (reference sequence). CDR3 nucleotides: TGTGCCAGCAGCCCCCCGGGACTGCCACAAGAGACCCAGTACTTC. Translating gives CASSPPGLPQETQYF.

The rearrangement links TRBV6-1 to TRBJ1-3; maybe TRBD1 (5 bases). Germline CDR1 is MNHNS and CDR2 is SASEGT. The CDR3 runs 19 residues. V was clipped by 4 bases and J by 1 base, with 23 bases between them. CDR3 sequence: CASSGPGLPAEKSGNTIYF. The CDR3 nucleotides read TGTGCCAGCAGTGGGCCGGGACTCCCGGCAGAGAAGTCTGGAAACACCATATATTTT.

The V call is TRBV29-1, the J call TRBJ2-5, with 9 nucleotides matching TRBD1. With 5 bases clipped from V and 3 bases from J, the junction kept 10 bases outside the gene matches. The germline CDR1 and CDR2 sequences are SQVTM and ANQGSEA. CDR3 size: 15 residues. The CDR3 sequence is CSVTPTGGGKETQYF. CDR3 nucleotide sequence: TGCAGCGTTACACCGACAGGGGGAGGGAAAGAGACCCAGTACTTC. The full variable domain, in which reference TRBV29-1 and TRBJ2-5 provide the parts outside the CDR3, is SAVISQKPSRDICQRGTSLTIQCQVDSQVTMMFWYRQQPGQSLTLIATANQGSEATYESGFVIDKFPISRPNLTFSTLTVSNMSPEDSSIYLCSVTPTGGGKETQYFGPGTRLLVL.

The rearrangement uses TRBV19 and TRBJ1-4, with unresolved D. Trimming removed 4 bases at V and 0 bases at J, with 6 bases between. Germline lookup yields CDR1 LNHDA and CDR2 SQIVND (reference sequence). The CDR3 totals 14 residues. The DNA of the CDR3 is TGTGCCAGTAGTAGAGGGACAACTAATGAAAAACTGTTTTTT. This encodes CASSRGTTNEKLFF.

This sequence joins TRBV19 and TRBJ2-3, with D hard to call. CDR1 and CDR2 from the germline V gene are LNHDA and SQIVND (reference sequence). Trimming removed 1 base at V and 0 bases at J, with 8 bases between. The CDR3 has 15 residues. CDR3 residues: CASSIVDSSTDTQYF. The CDR3 DNA is TGTGCCAGTAGTATAGTAGATAGTAGCACAGATACGCAGTATTTT.

This sequence joins TRBV7-4 and TRBJ2-7, with TRBD2 as a possible D gene (6 bases). This CDR3 is 14 amino acids long. CDR1 is SGHVT, CDR2 SQSDAQ, per germline. V was pared by 3 bases and J by 6 bases, with 15 bases between. The CDR3 nucleotides are TGTGCCAGCAGCTTGACCGGGAGCTATTGCGAGCAGTACTTC. Its protein product is CASSLTGSYCEQYF.

The CDR3 nucleotides are TGTGCCAGCAGCTCACCGGGACAGGGCAACTATGGCTACACCTTC. As protein: CASSSPGQGNYGYTF. The V and J genes are TRBV7-8 and TRBJ1-2, with 9 bases identical to TRBD1. This CDR3 region has 15 residues. Losses at the gene ends were 4 bases for V and 2 bases for J; bases not matched to a gene: 5. Germline values: CDR1 SGHVS, CDR2 FQNEAQ.